This T cell receptor (beta chain) was obtained from a study of beta chain features in type 1 diabetes. Study findings and constraints: cDNA-based reads could over-represent cells with high TCR expression. A closer apparent resemblance between naive, central memory and Treg TCRB repertoires was seen in patients than in healthy donors.

There are a few counts of this clone. No antigen is known for it. All of the isolated RNA was reverse transcribed, so expressed TCRB transcripts were sequenced. The study sequenced naive, central memory and regulatory T cell samples to an average of around 3.4 million reads. Assay used: immunoSEQ multiplex PCR; TCRdb lists only in-frame clones, some missing. Of roughly 610,000 clones in the sample, 15% to 19% are singletons; the top ten hold 0.07% to 0.095%. V lost 1 base, J lost 0 bases, and 10 bases lay in between. Germline lookup yields CDR1 LGHNT and CDR2 FRNRAP. The CDR3 consists of 15 residues. CD4+ naive, central memory, regulatory and stem cell-like memory cells were sorted via CD45RO/CCR7/CD25/CD127/CD95/CD27.

The material sequenced was naive CD4+ T cells from blood. The origin of this receptor is a man between 18 and 29 years old in good health. The chain employs TRBV12-5 and TRBJ2-7; D is unclear. The CDR3 sequence: CASGLGLGSSYEQYF. CDR3 in DNA: TGTGCTAGTGGTTTGGGCTTGGGTAGCTCCTACGAGCAGTACTTC. Complete variable domain (other parts from reference TRBV12-5 and TRBJ2-7): DARVTQTPRHKVTEMGQEVTMRCQPILGHNTVFWYRQTMMQGLELLAYFRNRAPLDDSGMPKDRFSAEMPDATLATLKIQPSEPRDSAVYFCASGLGLGSSYEQYFGPGTRLTVT.